Reported below is one T cell receptor (beta chain). Trimming at V came to 0 bases and at J to 2 bases, leaving 6 bases not matched to a gene. This CDR3 spans 16 amino acids. From germline, CDR1 is MNHNS and CDR2 SASEGT. Three nested ARM-PCR rounds with V-beta and C-beta primers built TCRB libraries. TCRB cDNA was made from 0.5 ug total RNA. TCRdb called the multiplex PCR reads again in MiXCR, with one record for every CDR3 protein. The data contain about 15,000 distinct CDR3 sequences, 65% to 80% of them singletons. This sample was included in a study of tumor-infiltrating lymphocytes in glioblastoma multiforme.

The chain is built from TRBV6-1 and TRBJ1-1, with 7 bases aligning to TRBD1. Sequenced sample: brain tumor tissue. The receptor was isolated from a male donor with glioblastoma. Here the CDR3 DNA reads TGTGCCAGCAGTGAAGCCGACGGGACAGTTAACACTGAAGCTTTCTTT. Translation: CASSEADGTVNTEAFF.